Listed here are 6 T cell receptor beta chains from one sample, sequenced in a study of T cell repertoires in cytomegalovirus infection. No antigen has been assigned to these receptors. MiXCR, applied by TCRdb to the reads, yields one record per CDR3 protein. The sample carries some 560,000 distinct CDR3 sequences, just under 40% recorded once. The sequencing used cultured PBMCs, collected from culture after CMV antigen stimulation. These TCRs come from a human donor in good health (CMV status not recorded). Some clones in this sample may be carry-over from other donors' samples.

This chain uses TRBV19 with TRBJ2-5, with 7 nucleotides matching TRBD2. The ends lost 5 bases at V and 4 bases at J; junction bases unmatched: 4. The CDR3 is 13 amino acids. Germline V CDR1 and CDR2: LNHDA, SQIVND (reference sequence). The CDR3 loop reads CASSLGLLETQYF. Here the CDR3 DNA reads TGTGCCAGTAGTTTGGGACTATTAGAGACCCAGTACTTC.

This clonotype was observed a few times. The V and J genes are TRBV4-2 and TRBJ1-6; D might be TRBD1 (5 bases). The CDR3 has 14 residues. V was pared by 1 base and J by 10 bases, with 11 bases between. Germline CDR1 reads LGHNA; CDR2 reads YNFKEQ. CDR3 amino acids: CASSQVRGVSPLHF. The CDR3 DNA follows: TGTGCCAGCAGCCAAGTTCGGGGGGTATCACCCCTCCACTTT.

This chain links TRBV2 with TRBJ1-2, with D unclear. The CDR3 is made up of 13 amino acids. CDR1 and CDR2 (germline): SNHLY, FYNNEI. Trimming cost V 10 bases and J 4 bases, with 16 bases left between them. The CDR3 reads CAKKTVTSYGYTF. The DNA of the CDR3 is TGTGCCAAAAAGACGGTAACCTCCTATGGCTACACCTTC. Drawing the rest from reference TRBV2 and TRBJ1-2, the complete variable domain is EPEVTQTPSHQVTQMGQEVILRCVPISNHLYFYWYRQILGQKVEFLVSFYNNEISEKSEIFDDQFSVERPDGSNFTLKIRSTKLEDSAMYFCAKKTVTSYGYTFGSGTRLTVV.

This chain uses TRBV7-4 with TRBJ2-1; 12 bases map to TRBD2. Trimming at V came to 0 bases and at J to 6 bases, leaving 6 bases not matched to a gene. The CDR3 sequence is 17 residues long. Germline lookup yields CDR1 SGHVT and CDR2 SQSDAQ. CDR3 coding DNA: TGTGCCAGCAGCTTAGCTTCTCCTAGCGGGGGGGCCAATGAGCAGTTCTTC. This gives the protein CASSLASPSGGANEQFF.

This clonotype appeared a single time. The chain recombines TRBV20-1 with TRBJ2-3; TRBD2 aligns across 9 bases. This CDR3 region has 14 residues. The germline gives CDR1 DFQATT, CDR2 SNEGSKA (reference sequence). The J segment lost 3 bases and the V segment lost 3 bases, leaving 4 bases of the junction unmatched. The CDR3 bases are TGCAGTGCTAGCATAGCGGGAGTAACAGATACGCAGTATTTT. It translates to CSASIAGVTDTQYF.

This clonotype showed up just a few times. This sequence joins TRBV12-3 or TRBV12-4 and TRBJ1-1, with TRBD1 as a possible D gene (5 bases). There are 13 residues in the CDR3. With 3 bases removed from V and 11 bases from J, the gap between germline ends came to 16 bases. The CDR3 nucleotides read TGTGCCAGCAGTTTCCAGGGTGCCACTCAGGCTTTCTTT. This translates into CASSFQGATQAFF.